The entry below gives a single T cell receptor beta chain sequence along with its context. The data derive from a study of T cell responses to AZD1222 COVID-19 vaccine. Generated by immunoSEQ multiplex PCR, the TCRdb table keeps only in-frame clones and is missing some. Found here are about 120,000 clones, around 87% of them singletons; the top ten hold more than 9%. This TCR derives from an adult in good health. This sample comprised peripheral blood, obtained on day 0 of AZD1222 vaccination.

Written as DNA, the CDR3 is TGTGCCAGCAGCTTGCTACCGGGACAGGGATTTAGAGCCAAAAACATTCAGTACTTC. Protein product: CASSLLPGQGFRAKNIQYF. This chain connects TRBV5-6 to TRBJ2-4; 9 bases map to TRBD1. V was clipped by 1 base and J by 0 bases; unmatched bases: 11. The CDR3 extends over 19 amino acids. Germline V lookup: CDR1 SGHDT, CDR2 YYEEEE.